This T cell receptor (beta chain) derives from a study of T cell changes during pregnancy in multiple sclerosis. The repertoire was sequenced with immunoSEQ multiplex PCR; TCRdb's copy has only in-frame clones and lacks some. The repertoire holds some 120,000 clones, with 95% to 98% as singletons. V dropped 0 bases and J dropped 3 bases, with 18 bases sitting between them. The V gene's germline CDR1 is LNHNV and CDR2 YYDKDF (reference sequence). The CDR3 covers 19 residues. This TCR was sampled from a female donor with multiple sclerosis, enrolled in a pregnancy study. V gene TRBV15 combines with J gene TRBJ2-6; the D gene is possibly TRBD1 (5 bases). The source was peripheral blood, collected after pregnancy. CDR3 bases: TGTGCCACCAGCAGAGATCTGACAGCAAGACAAGGTGGGGCCAACGTCCTGACTTTC. Amino acid sequence: CATSRDLTARQGGANVLTF.